Reported below is one T cell receptor (beta chain). The data are from a study of blood T cell repertoires in COVID-19. Study details: Sites across the United States, Italy and Spain contributed samples from acute and convalescent COVID-19.

The protocol was immunoSEQ multiplex PCR, while the TCRdb copy is restricted to in-frame clones and leaves out a portion. This sample has a few hundred thousand clones, with approximately 92% found just once. The CDR3 is 13 amino acids. Per germline, CDR1 SGHVS and CDR2 FQNEAQ. Trimming took 1 base from V and 7 from J, leaving 11 bases between them. Enrolled during active infection, Seattle patients were then followed longitudinally. The receptor's source is a person aged 18 to 30 with COVID-19, enrolled during active disease. What was sequenced was peripheral blood. V and J are TRBV7-8 and TRBJ2-7, with unresolved D. The CDR3 here is CASSLVSAREQYF. CDR3 sequence (DNA): TGTGCCAGCAGCTTAGTTTCAGCGCGAGAGCAGTACTTC.